This is a list of T cell receptor beta chains from one sample in a study of cytomegalovirus exposure and HLA in healthy donors. Repertoires were generated with immunoSEQ multiplex PCR, while TCRdb's copy carries only in-frame clones and drops some. The sample has 35,000 to 45,000 clones. Sequenced material: PBMCs. The receptors shown here come from a woman in her 30s in good health and CMV-seropositive. The CDR3 runs from the conserved cysteine through the conserved F or W. The order of the fields is J gene, D gene, V gene, CDR3 protein, CDR3 DNA. D genes are given only for firm matches.

TRBJ1-2	.	TRBV13	CASSLRQEYGYTF	TGTGCCAGCAGCTTAAGACAGGAATATGGCTACACCTTC
TRBJ1-1	TRBD1	TRBV19	CASSIGQGWNTEAFF	TGTGCCAGTAGTATAGGACAGGGTTGGAACACTGAAGCTTTCTTT
TRBJ2-3	.	TRBV11-2	CASSPLRGTDTQYF	TGTGCCAGCAGCCCCCTCCGGGGGACAGATACGCAGTATTTT
TRBJ2-5	.	TRBV7-6	CASSGRGAQETQYF	TGTGCCAGCAGCGGCCGGGGGGCTCAAGAGACCCAGTACTTC
TRBJ2-7	.	TRBV5-1	CASSLTIDSFPRSYEQYF	TGCGCCAGCAGTCTGACCATTGACAGCTTCCCCCGGTCCTACGAGCAGTACTTC
TRBJ2-7	.	TRBV28	CATGDTPRYEQYF	TGTGCCACCGGGGACACCCCGCGTTACGAGCAGTACTTC
TRBJ2-1	.	TRBV18	CASSPFRGEQFF	TGTGCCAGCTCACCGTTCAGAGGGGAGCAGTTCTTC
TRBJ1-5	.	TRBV6-1	CASSWGDQPQHF	TGTGCCAGCTCCTGGGGCGATCAGCCCCAGCATTTT
TRBJ1-2	TRBD1	TRBV12-5	CASDQGTGGNYGYTF	TGTGCTAGTGACCAAGGGACAGGGGGCAACTATGGCTACACCTTC
TRBJ2-7	.	TRBV29-1	CSVDLYQGGNRYEQYF	TGCAGCGTCGACCTTTACCAGGGGGGTAATAGGTACGAGCAGTACTTC
TRBJ1-1	TRBD1	TRBV6-5	CASSFWNTGGTEAFF	TGTGCCAGCAGTTTCTGGAATACAGGGGGCACTGAAGCTTTCTTT
TRBJ2-1	TRBD2	TRBV10-3	CAISESTGTSFNEQFF	TGTGCCATCAGTGAGTCGACGGGGACTAGCTTCAATGAGCAGTTCTTC
TRBJ2-7	.	TRBV5-4	CASSSVGAYEQYF	TGTGCCAGCAGCTCGGTCGGGGCCTACGAGCAGTACTTC
TRBJ2-5	.	TRBV19	CASRAWAGETQYF	TGTGCCAGTAGGGCTTGGGCGGGAGAGACCCAGTACTTC
TRBJ1-5	TRBD1	TRBV5-1	CASSEGQGAGNQPQHF	TGCGCCAGCAGCGAAGGACAGGGGGCGGGCAATCAGCCCCAGCATTTT
TRBJ1-6	TRBD1	TRBV5-4	CASSSTGQGAFNSPLHF	TGTGCCAGCAGCTCAACGGGACAGGGCGCTTTTAATTCACCCCTCCACTTT
TRBJ2-2	TRBD1	TRBV2	CASREQTGENTGELFF	TGTGCCAGCAGGGAACAGACAGGGGAGAACACCGGGGAGCTGTTTTTT
TRBJ1-1	.	TRBV15	CATSRDRVGGVSEAFF	TGTGCCACCAGCAGAGATCGGGTAGGGGGAGTGAGTGAAGCTTTCTTT
TRBJ1-4	.	TRBV28	CASSLERGGGRGEKLFF	TGTGCCAGCAGTTTAGAACGGGGCGGAGGGAGGGGCGAAAAACTGTTTTTT
TRBJ1-4	.	TRBV30	CATLGAKEKLFF	TGTGCTACCTTGGGGGCCAAGGAAAAACTGTTTTTT
TRBJ1-2	.	TRBV7-9	CASSPKGPDYGYTF	TGTGCCAGCAGCCCGAAGGGGCCAGACTATGGCTACACCTTC
TRBJ2-3	.	TRBV7-7	CASSQRGTGDTQYF	TGTGCCAGCAGCCAAAGGGGAACAGGAGATACGCAGTATTTT
TRBJ1-1	.	TRBV7-6	CASDPGQLNTEAFF	TGTGCCAGCGACCCTGGACAGCTGAACACTGAAGCTTTCTTT
TRBJ1-2	TRBD1	TRBV10-3	CAVRREGQNYGYTF	TGTGCCGTACGGCGGGAGGGACAGAACTATGGCTACACCTTC
TRBJ2-7	TRBD1	TRBV7-9	CASSTPGTAYEQYF	TGTGCCAGCAGCACTCCCGGGACAGCATACGAGCAGTACTTC
TRBJ1-3	.	TRBV7-6	CASSLYSTTSSGNTIYF	TGTGCCAGCAGCTTATACAGCACAACTTCCTCTGGAAACACCATATATTTT
TRBJ1-3	.	TRBV7-8	CASSSLNQASGNTIYF	TGTGCCAGCAGCTCCCTGAATCAAGCGTCCGGAAACACCATATATTTT
TRBJ2-1	TRBD1	TRBV2	CASSAGTGGYNEQFF	TGTGCCAGCAGTGCGGGGACAGGGGGTTACAATGAGCAGTTCTTC
TRBJ2-7	TRBD2	TRBV5-4	CASSPGGGVGAYEQYF	TGTGCCAGCAGCCCCGGGGGAGGGGTGGGGGCCTACGAGCAGTACTTC
TRBJ1-1	.	TRBV7-9	CASSSRLGNTEAFF	TGTGCCAGCAGCTCTCGCCTAGGGAACACTGAAGCTTTCTTT
TRBJ2-3	.	TRBV28	CASSLPGRDTQYF	TGTGCCAGCAGTTTGCCCGGCAGGGATACGCAGTATTTT
TRBJ1-5	.	TRBV28	CASSRPAGSNQPQHF	TGTGCCAGCAGTCGTCCAGCGGGGAGCAATCAGCCCCAGCATTTT
TRBJ2-7	.	TRBV7-7	CASSQGTGEQYF	TGTGCCAGCTCACAGGGTACCGGCGAGCAGTACTTC
TRBJ2-3	TRBD2	TRBV7-6	CASSATSGGTDTQYF	TGTGCCAGCAGCGCAACTAGCGGGGGCACAGATACGCAGTATTTT
TRBJ1-1	TRBD1	TRBV18	CASSPGTGDTEAFF	TGTGCCAGCTCACCAGGGACAGGGGACACTGAAGCTTTCTTT
TRBJ1-2	.	TRBV7-2	CASSQRTDRYTF	TGTGCCAGCAGCCAAAGGACAGACCGCTACACCTTC
TRBJ1-4	.	TRBV7-8	CASSRGHNEKLFF	TGTGCCAGCAGCCGCGGACACAATGAAAAACTGTTTTTT
TRBJ2-5	TRBD2	TRBV19	CASRLTGTPGGETQYF	TGTGCCAGTAGATTAACCGGGACTCCGGGGGGGGAGACCCAGTACTTC
TRBJ2-1	TRBD1	TRBV6-4	CASSEGQGGSSEQFF	TGTGCCAGCAGTGAGGGACAGGGGGGTAGCAGTGAGCAGTTCTTC
TRBJ2-5	.	TRBV6-5	CASSPLLGGQETQYF	TGTGCCAGCAGTCCCCTGTTGGGGGGCCAAGAGACCCAGTACTTC
TRBJ2-1	TRBD1	TRBV5-4	CASSLDRGSYNEQFF	TGTGCCAGCAGCTTGGACAGGGGGTCCTACAATGAGCAGTTCTTC
TRBJ1-5	.	TRBV2	CASSVQGVNQPQHF	TGTGCCAGCAGTGTTCAGGGTGTGAATCAGCCCCAGCATTTT
TRBJ2-5	TRBD2	TRBV7-2	CASSWWVSSGHPQETQYF	TGTGCCAGCAGCTGGTGGGTGTCTAGCGGCCACCCCCAAGAGACCCAGTACTTC
TRBJ1-4	TRBD1	TRBV7-8	CASRNTGTGGGEKLFF	TGTGCCAGCAGAAATACCGGGACAGGGGGCGGCGAAAAACTGTTTTTT